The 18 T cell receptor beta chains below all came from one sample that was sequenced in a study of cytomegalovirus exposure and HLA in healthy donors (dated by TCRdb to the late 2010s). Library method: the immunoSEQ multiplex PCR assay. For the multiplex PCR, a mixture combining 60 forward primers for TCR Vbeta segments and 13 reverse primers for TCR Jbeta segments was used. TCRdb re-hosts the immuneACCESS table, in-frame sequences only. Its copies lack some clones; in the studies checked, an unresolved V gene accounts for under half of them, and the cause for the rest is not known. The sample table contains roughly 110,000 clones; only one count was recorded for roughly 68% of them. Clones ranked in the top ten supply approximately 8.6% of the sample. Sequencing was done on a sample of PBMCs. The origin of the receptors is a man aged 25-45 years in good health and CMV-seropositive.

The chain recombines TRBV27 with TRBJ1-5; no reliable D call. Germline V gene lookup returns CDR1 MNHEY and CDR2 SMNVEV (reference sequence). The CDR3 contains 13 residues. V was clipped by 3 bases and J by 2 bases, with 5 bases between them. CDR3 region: CASSFIGNQPQHF. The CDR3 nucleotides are TGTGCCAGCAGTTTCATAGGCAATCAGCCCCAGCATTTT.

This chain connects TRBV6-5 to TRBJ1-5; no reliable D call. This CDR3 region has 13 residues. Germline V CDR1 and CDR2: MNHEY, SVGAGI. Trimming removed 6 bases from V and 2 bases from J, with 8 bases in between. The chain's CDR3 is CASRREGNQPQHF. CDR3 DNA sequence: TGTGCCAGCAGGCGGGAGGGCAATCAGCCCCAGCATTTT.

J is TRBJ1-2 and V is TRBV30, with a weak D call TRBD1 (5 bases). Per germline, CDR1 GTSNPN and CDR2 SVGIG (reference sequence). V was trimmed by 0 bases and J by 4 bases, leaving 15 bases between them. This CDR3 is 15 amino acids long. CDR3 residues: CAWSVRQRTSYGYTF. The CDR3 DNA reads TGTGCCTGGAGTGTGAGACAGAGGACATCCTATGGCTACACCTTC.

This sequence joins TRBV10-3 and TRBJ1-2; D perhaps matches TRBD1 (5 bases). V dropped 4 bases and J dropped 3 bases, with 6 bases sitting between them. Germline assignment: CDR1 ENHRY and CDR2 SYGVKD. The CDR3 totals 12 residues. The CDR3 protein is CAISGGDYGYTF. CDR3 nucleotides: TGTGCCATCAGTGGGGGGGACTATGGCTACACCTTC.

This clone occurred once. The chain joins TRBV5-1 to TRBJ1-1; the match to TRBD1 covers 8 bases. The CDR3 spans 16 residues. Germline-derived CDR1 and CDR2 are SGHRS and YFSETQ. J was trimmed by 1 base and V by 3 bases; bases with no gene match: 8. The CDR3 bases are TGCGCCAGCAGCTGGAAAACGACAGGGGAGAACACTGAAGCTTTCTTT. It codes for CASSWKTTGENTEAFF. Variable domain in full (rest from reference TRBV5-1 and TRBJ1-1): KAGVTQTPRYLIKTRGQQVTLSCSPISGHRSVSWYQQTPGQGLQFLFEYFSETQRNKGNFPGRFSGRQFSNSRSEMNVSTLELGDSALYLCASSWKTTGENTEAFFGQGTRLTVV.

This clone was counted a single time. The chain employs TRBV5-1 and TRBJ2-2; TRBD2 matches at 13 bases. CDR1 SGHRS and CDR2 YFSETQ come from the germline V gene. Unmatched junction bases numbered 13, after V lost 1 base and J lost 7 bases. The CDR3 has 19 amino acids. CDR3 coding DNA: TGCGCCAGCAGCTTGAGGACTAGCGGGGGTTTCCGGGCAGGCGGGGAGCTGTTTTTT. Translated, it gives CASSLRTSGGFRAGGELFF. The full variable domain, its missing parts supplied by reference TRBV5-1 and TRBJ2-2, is KAGVTQTPRYLIKTRGQQVTLSCSPISGHRSVSWYQQTPGQGLQFLFEYFSETQRNKGNFPGRFSGRQFSNSRSEMNVSTLELGDSALYLCASSLRTSGGFRAGGELFFGEGSRLTVL.

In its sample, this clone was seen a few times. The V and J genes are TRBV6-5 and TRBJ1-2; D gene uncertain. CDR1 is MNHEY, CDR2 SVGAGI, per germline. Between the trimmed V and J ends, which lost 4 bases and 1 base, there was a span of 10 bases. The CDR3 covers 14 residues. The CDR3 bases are TGTGCCAGCAGTTTGGGGAGGAGTAACTATGGCTACACCTTC. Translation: CASSLGRSNYGYTF.

DNA for the CDR3: TGTGCCAGCAGCCCAGGGAGGGGGTCCGACGAGCAGTACTTC. Translation: CASSPGRGSDEQYF. The chain employs TRBV7-9 and TRBJ2-7; D may be TRBD2 (7 bases). Germline loops: CDR1 SEHNR, CDR2 FQNEAQ (reference sequence). The ends were cut back, 5 bases at V and 5 bases at J, with 16 bases in the middle. This CDR3 has 14 amino acids.

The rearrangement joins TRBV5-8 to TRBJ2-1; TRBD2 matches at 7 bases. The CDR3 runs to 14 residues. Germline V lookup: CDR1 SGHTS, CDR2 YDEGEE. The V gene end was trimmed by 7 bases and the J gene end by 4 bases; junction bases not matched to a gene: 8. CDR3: CASQEASGYNEQFF. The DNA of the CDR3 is TGTGCCAGCCAGGAGGCTAGCGGATACAATGAGCAGTTCTTC.

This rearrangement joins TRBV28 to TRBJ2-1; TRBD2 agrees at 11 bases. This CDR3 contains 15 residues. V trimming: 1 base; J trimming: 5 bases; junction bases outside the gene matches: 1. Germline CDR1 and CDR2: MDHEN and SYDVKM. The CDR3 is CASSLSSGRHNEQFF. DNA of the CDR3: TGTGCCAGCAGTTTATCTAGCGGGAGGCACAATGAGCAGTTCTTC.

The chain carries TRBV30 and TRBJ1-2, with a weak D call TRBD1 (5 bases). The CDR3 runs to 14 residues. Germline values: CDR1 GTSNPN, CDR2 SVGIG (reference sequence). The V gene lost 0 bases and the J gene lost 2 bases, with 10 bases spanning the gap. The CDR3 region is CAWSVLPGNYGYTF. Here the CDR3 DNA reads TGTGCCTGGAGTGTATTGCCAGGGAACTATGGCTACACCTTC.

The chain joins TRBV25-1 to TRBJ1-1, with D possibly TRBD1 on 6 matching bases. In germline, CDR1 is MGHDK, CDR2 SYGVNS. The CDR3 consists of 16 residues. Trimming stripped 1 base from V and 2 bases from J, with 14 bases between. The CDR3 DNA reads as TGTGCCAGCAGTGAATGGGGAAGGGGGAGTAACACTGAAGCTTTCTTT. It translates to CASSEWGRGSNTEAFF. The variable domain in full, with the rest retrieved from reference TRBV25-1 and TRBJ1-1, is EADIYQTPRYLVIGTGKKITLECSQTMGHDKMYWYQQDPGMELHLIHYSYGVNSTEKGDLSSESTVSRIRTEHFPLTLESARPSHTSQYLCASSEWGRGSNTEAFFGQGTRLTVV.

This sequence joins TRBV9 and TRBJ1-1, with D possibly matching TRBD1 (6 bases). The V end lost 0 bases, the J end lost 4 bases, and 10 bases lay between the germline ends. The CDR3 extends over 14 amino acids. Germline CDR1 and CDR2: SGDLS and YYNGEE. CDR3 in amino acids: CASSVEQGGTEAFF. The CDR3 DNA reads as TGTGCCAGCAGCGTAGAACAGGGCGGCACTGAAGCTTTCTTT.

CDR3 sequence reads: CASTTVGGGLMNTEAFF. Written as DNA, the CDR3 is TGTGCCAGCACGACCGTGGGCGGAGGCCTCATGAACACTGAAGCTTTCTTT. The V and J genes are TRBV27 and TRBJ1-1, with unresolved D. The length of the CDR3 is 17 residues. Germline V CDR1 and CDR2: MNHEY, SMNVEV (reference sequence). Trimming cost V 7 bases and J 0 bases, with 21 bases left between them.

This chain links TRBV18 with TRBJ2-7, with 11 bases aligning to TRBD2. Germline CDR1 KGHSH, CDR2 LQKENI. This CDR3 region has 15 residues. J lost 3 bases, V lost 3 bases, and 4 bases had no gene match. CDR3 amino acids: CASSPLGTSGYEQYV. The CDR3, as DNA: TGTGCCAGCTCACCCCTCGGGACTAGCGGCTACGAGCAGTACGTC.

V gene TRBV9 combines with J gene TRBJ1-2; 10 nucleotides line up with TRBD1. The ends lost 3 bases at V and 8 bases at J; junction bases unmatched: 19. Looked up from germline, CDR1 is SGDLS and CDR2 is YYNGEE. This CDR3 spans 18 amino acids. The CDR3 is CASSDRDRGFPDKWGYTF. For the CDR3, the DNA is TGTGCCAGCAGCGACCGGGACAGGGGCTTTCCTGATAAGTGGGGCTACACCTTC.

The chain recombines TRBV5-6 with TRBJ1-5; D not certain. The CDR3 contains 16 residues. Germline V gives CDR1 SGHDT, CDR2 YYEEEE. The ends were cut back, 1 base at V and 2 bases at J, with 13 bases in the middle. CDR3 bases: TGTGCCAGCAGCTTGAGGTCCGAGGCGGGCAATCAGCCCCAGCATTTT. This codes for CASSLRSEAGNQPQHF.

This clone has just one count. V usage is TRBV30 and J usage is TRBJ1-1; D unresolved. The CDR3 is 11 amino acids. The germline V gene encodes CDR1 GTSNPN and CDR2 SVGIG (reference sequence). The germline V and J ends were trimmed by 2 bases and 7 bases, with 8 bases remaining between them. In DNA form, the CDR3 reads TGTGCCTGGAGTATGGCTGTTGAAGCTTTCTTT. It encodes CAWSMAVEAFF. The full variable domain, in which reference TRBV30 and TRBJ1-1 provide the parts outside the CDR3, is SQTIHQWPATLVQPVGSPLSLECTVEGTSNPNLYWYRQAAGRGLQLLFYSVGIGQISSEVPQNLSASRPQDRQFILSSKKLLLSDSGFYLCAWSMAVEAFFGQGTRLTVV.